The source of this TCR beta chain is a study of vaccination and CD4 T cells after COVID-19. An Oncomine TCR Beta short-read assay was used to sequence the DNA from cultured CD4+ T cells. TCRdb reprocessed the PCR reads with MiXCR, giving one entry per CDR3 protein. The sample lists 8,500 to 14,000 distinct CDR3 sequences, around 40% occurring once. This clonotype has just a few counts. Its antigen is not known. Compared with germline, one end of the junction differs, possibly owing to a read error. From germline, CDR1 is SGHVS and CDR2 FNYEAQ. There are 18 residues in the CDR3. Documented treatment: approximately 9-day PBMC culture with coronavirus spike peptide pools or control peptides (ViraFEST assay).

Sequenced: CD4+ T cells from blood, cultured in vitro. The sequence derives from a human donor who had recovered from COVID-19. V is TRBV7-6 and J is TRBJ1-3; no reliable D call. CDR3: CASTLTGLEPSSGNTIYF. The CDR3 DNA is TGTGCCAGCACCTTAACGGGCTTAGAGCCGTCCTCTGGAAACACCATATATTTT.